This T cell receptor beta chain was identified in a study of blood T cell repertoires in COVID-19. On the study more broadly: Acute and convalescent COVID-19 samples came from the United States, Italy and Spain.

This CDR3 is 16 amino acids long. V was pared by 5 bases and J by 4 bases, with 13 bases of the junction left unmatched. Germline V CDR1 and CDR2: LGHDT, YNNKEL (reference sequence). Data came from immunoSEQ multiplex PCR; TCRdb stores just in-frame clones and leaves some out. This sample has approximately 140,000 clones; about 81% occur once, and the top ten carry 2% to 3%. The sequence was obtained from a man aged 35-49 years with acute COVID-19. The sequencing sample was made of PBMCs or T cells enriched from blood (not recorded which). This chain joins TRBV3-1 (or the pseudogene TRBV3-2) and TRBJ2-7; 8 nucleotides line up with TRBD2. This CDR3 reads CASSEGGVSGVYEQYF. Here the CDR3 DNA reads TGTGCCAGCAGCGAAGGGGGGGTTAGCGGGGTTTACGAGCAGTACTTC.